This TCR beta chain was profiled in a study of shared clonotypes between healthy human individuals. General study points: Naive CD4 clonotypes overlapped across a few donors at approximately 5%.

The CDR3 loop spans 11 amino acids. Germline V CDR1 and CDR2: MNHEY, SVGAGI. Trimming removed 6 bases at V and 12 bases at J, with 9 bases between. About this clone itself: What it recognizes is unknown.

Sequencing was performed with immunoSEQ multiplex PCR; in TCRdb, only in-frame clones are kept and a portion is missing. Counted here are some 1 million clones, about 80% occurring once; the ten biggest clones make up approximately 1.3%. This TCR derives from a man younger than 35 in good health. The chain uses TRBV6-5 and TRBJ1-6; perhaps TRBD1 as D (5 bases). The sequenced sample consisted of memory CD4+ T cells sorted from blood. Regarding subset: CD45RA-negative fraction. The CDR3 reads CASSDTGPLHF. For the CDR3, the DNA is TGTGCCAGCAGCGATACAGGACCCCTCCACTTT.